Below, 11 T cell receptor beta chains from the same sample are listed, as sequenced in a study of blood T cell repertoires in COVID-19. This table comes from immunoSEQ multiplex PCR, and its TCRdb copy is limited to in-frame clones, with some not included. The sample has 200,000 to 250,000 clones; 75% to 85% are singletons. The sample was PBMCs or T cells enriched from blood (not recorded which). The receptors shown here come from a middle-aged man who had recovered from COVID-19.

The chain combines TRBV3-1 (or the pseudogene TRBV3-2) with TRBJ2-5; a weak D match, TRBD1 (6 bases). Germline V gene sequence: CDR1 LGHDT, CDR2 YNNKEL (reference sequence). The length of the CDR3 is 15 residues. V lost 4 bases to trimming and J lost 4 bases, with 16 bases between them. The CDR3 region is CASSLLPQGRETQYF. The CDR3 DNA sequence: TGTGCCAGCAGCCTACTCCCTCAGGGGAGAGAGACCCAGTACTTC.

The chain joins TRBV6-6 to TRBJ1-2; D remains ambiguous. The V gene lost 10 bases and the J gene lost 8 bases, with 14 bases spanning the gap. This CDR3 spans 11 amino acids. The V gene's germline CDR1 is MNHNY and CDR2 SVGAGI (reference sequence). The CDR3 DNA sequence: TGTGCCACCGAGACCGGGAGGGGCTACACCTTC. Translating it yields CATETGRGYTF.

The table lists this clone with a few counts. V is TRBV7-2 and J is TRBJ1-2; no reliable D call. The germline CDR1 and CDR2 sequences are SGHTA and FQGNSA. V was trimmed by 2 bases and J by 8 bases, leaving 15 bases between them. The CDR3 covers 14 residues. CDR3 amino acids: CASSLPGGFRGYTF. As DNA, the CDR3 is TGTGCCAGCAGCTTACCGGGAGGTTTTAGAGGCTACACCTTC.

This clone was seen once. The V call is TRBV10-3, the J call TRBJ1-1; 8 bases match TRBD1. The CDR3 consists of 13 residues. The ends lost 10 bases at V and 0 bases at J; junction bases unmatched: 4. From germline, CDR1 is ENHRY and CDR2 SYGVKD. This chain's CDR3 is CARLQGVNTEAFF. In nucleotides, the CDR3 is TGTGCCAGACTACAGGGGGTGAACACTGAAGCTTTCTTT.

The J gene is TRBJ2-3, the V gene TRBV29-1, with TRBD2 matching over 12 bases. After removal of 3 bases from V and 0 bases from J, the junction contained 1 base not matched to a gene. The germline gives CDR1 SQVTM, CDR2 ANQGSEA. This CDR3 has 15 residues. The CDR3 DNA reads as TGCAGCGTTGAGGGGACTAGCGGGAGCACAGATACGCAGTATTTT. This sequence encodes CSVEGTSGSTDTQYF.

This clone came up once. The chain carries TRBV9 and TRBJ2-1; TRBD1 might be the D (5 bases). The CDR3 has 14 residues. Germline V gene lookup returns CDR1 SGDLS and CDR2 YYNGEE. The V end was cut by 2 bases, the J end by 6 bases, with 12 bases between. For the CDR3, the DNA is TGTGCCAGCAGCGTGTCAGGGCTTCCCAATGAGCAGTTCTTC. It is translated as CASSVSGLPNEQFF.

The chain has TRBV7-2 and TRBJ2-7; D gene ambiguous. Looked up from germline, CDR1 is SGHTA and CDR2 is FQGNSA. V was pared by 2 bases and J by 2 bases, with 4 bases between. The CDR3 extends over 12 amino acids. As DNA, the CDR3 is TGTGCCAGCAGCTTAACAACCTACGAGCAGTACTTC. This translates into CASSLTTYEQYF.

The chain combines TRBV30 with TRBJ1-1; maybe TRBD1 (5 bases). This CDR3 is 12 amino acids long. Germline CDR1 and CDR2: GTSNPN and SVGIG (reference sequence). V was shortened by 7 bases and J by 4 bases, with 13 bases between the two germline ends. The CDR3 protein is CAYDSMGTEAFF. The CDR3 nucleotides are TGTGCCTACGACAGTATGGGCACTGAAGCTTTCTTT.

The J gene is TRBJ1-3, the V gene TRBV9; 7 nucleotides agree with TRBD1. CDR3 length: 18 residues. J gave up 0 bases and V 0 bases, and 9 bases lay outside the gene matches. Germline CDR1 reads SGDLS; CDR2 reads YYNGEE. The CDR3 sequence is CASSVDLGDSHSGNTIYF. Written as DNA, the CDR3 is TGTGCCAGCAGCGTAGATCTAGGGGACAGCCACTCTGGAAACACCATATATTTT. Full variable domain (missing parts from reference TRBV9 and TRBJ1-3): DSGVTQTPKHLITATGQRVTLRCSPRSGDLSVYWYQQSLDQGLQFLIQYYNGEERAKGNILERFSAQQFPDLHSELNLSSLELGDSALYFCASSVDLGDSHSGNTIYFGEGSWLTVV.

The J gene is TRBJ1-2, the V gene TRBV6-5, with TRBD1 matching 8 bases. Germline V gene sequence: CDR1 MNHEY, CDR2 SVGAGI. V lost 8 bases, J lost 3 bases, and 5 bases stayed unmatched. CDR3 length: 13 amino acids. CDR3 residues: CASPTGVDYGYTF. The CDR3 coding sequence is TGTGCCAGCCCGACAGGGGTCGACTATGGCTACACCTTC.

The chain combines TRBV11-2 with TRBJ1-2; D call uncertain. Germline CDR1 is SGHAT and CDR2 is FQNNGV. The V end was cut by 4 bases, the J end by 5 bases, with 11 bases between. This CDR3 has 13 amino acids. In DNA, the CDR3 is TGTGCCAGCAGCTCGAGCGAGGATTATGGCTACACCTTC. Amino acid sequence: CASSSSEDYGYTF.